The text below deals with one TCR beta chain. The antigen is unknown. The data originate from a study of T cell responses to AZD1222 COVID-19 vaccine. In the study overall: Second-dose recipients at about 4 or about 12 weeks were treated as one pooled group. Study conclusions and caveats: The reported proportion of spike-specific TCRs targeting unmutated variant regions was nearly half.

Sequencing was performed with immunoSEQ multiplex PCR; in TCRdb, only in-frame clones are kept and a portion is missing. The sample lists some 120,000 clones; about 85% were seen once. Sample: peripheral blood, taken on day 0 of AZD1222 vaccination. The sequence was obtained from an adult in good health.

CDR3 sequence (DNA): TGTGCCAGCTCTGTGACAGGGGGCTCGAATGAGCAGTTCTTC. Translated: CASSVTGGSNEQFF. This rearrangement joins TRBV3-1 (or the pseudogene TRBV3-2) to TRBJ2-1; 10 bases are a match to TRBD1. The germline gives CDR1 LGHDT, CDR2 YNNKEL (reference sequence). V shed 8 bases and J 7 bases; nucleotides not matched to a gene: 8. The length of the CDR3 is 14 residues.